This T cell receptor (beta chain) came from a study of T-cell memory formation after mild COVID-19. V shed 7 bases and J shed 8 bases, with 9 bases lying between them. CDR3 length: 11 residues. Via MiXCR, TCRdb re-called the 5' RACE reads, giving one row per CDR3 protein. The data contain roughly 510,000 distinct CDR3 sequences, 15% to 20% of them singletons. Regarding the study as a whole: Contracting clones from day 15 to 85 had balanced CD4/CD8; later expanders favoured CD4+. Pre-infection memory already had some responding clones, implying cross-reactive memory joined.

About this clonotype itself: Its antigen is as yet unknown.

This chain links TRBV12-3 or TRBV12-4 with TRBJ2-1; D is unresolved. The receptor was isolated from an adult woman who had mild COVID-19 (a few samples of this study predate the infection). Cell type and time point are not known. Input material: PBMCs or a T cell subset sorted from them (not recorded which). The CDR3: CASIRDYEQFF. The CDR3 DNA follows: TGTGCCAGCATCAGAGACTATGAGCAGTTCTTC.